This note documents a single TCR beta chain sequence. The antigen remains unidentified. This sample is part of a study of cytomegalovirus exposure and HLA in healthy donors. Study findings and constraints: Later analysis showed TCR association rates varying by HLA locus, highest for DRB1 and lowest for HLA-C.

Researchers ran the PCR with 60 Vbeta and 13 Jbeta primers. Profiled with immunoSEQ multiplex PCR; TCRdb holds only in-frame clones, not every one. The top ten clones hold about 2.5% of a sample with about 160,000 clones, roughly two thirds of them seen once. The source is a woman aged 40 to 49 in good health and CMV-seropositive. The sequenced sample consisted of PBMCs.

The CDR3 region is CASSSRQGEHVDEQFF. CDR3 sequence (DNA): TGCGCCAGCAGCTCCAGACAGGGGGAACACGTCGATGAGCAGTTCTTC. V and J are TRBV4-3 and TRBJ2-1; 9 positions agree with TRBD1. Unmatched junction bases numbered 13, after V lost 5 bases and J lost 8 bases. The CDR3 has 16 amino acids. Looked up from germline, CDR1 is LGHNA and CDR2 is YSLEER.